The sequence of this T cell receptor beta chain was determined in a study of healthy donors' naive CD4 and CD8 T cells. The CDR3 loop spans 14 amino acids. Germline CDR1 and CDR2: SGHAT and FQNNGV. Trimming took 6 bases from V and 1 from J, leaving 11 bases between them. CD4+CD8-CD45RO-CD45RA+ cells were naive CD4+; CD8+CD4-CD45RA+CD27bright cells were naive CD8+. TCR libraries were built from approximately 520 ng of total RNA by linear amplification. MiXCR, applied by TCRdb to the reads, yields one record per CDR3 protein. The top ten clones hold 2% to 2.5% of a sample with 150,000 to 200,000 distinct CDR3 sequences, 65% to 80% of them seen once. To note about this clonotype: The target antigen is unknown.

General observations from the study: CDR3 charge plus V and J genes appeared to account for approximately 14% of CD4/CD8 variance.

The receptor was derived from a pool of human donors in good health; the sample pools cells from several healthy donors. The chain employs TRBV11-2 and TRBJ2-3; possible D gene TRBD2, 6 bases. Sequencing input: naive CD4+ and CD8+ T cells sorted from blood, pooled from several donors. CDR3 region: CASSGGLGTDTQYF. The CDR3 nucleotides read TGTGCCAGCAGTGGAGGGTTGGGCACAGATACGCAGTATTTT. Full variable domain (remainder filled in from reference TRBV11-2 and TRBJ2-3): EAGVAQSPRYKIIEKRQSVAFWCNPISGHATLYWYQQILGQGPKLLIQFQNNGVVDDSQLPKDRFSAERLKGVDSTLKIQPAKLEDSAVYLCASSGGLGTDTQYFGPGTRLTVL.